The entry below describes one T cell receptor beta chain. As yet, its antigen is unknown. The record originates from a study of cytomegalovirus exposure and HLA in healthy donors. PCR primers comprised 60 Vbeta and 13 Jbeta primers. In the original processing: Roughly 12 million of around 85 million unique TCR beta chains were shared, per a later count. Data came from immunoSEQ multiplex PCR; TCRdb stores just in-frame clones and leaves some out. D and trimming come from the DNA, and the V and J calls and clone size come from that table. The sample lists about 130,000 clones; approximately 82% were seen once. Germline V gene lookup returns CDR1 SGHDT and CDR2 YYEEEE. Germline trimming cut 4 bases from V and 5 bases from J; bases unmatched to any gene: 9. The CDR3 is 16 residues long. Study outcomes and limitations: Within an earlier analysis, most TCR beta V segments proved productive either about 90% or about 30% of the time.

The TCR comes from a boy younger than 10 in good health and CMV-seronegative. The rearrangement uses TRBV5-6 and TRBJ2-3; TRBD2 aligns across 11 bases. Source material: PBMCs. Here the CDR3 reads CASSRTGLADRDTQYF. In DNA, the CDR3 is TGTGCCAGCAGCCGGACGGGACTAGCGGACCGAGATACGCAGTATTTT.